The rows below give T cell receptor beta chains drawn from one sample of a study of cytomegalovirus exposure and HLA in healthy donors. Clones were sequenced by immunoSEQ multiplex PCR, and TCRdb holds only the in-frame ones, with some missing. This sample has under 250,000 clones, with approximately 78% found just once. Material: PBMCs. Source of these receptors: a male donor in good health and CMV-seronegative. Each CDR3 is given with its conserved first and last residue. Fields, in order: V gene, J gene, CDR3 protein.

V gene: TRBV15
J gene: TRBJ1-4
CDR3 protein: CATSRDRKEKLFF

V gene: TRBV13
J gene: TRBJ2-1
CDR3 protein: CASILGQGFYNEQFF

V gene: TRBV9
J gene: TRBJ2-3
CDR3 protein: CASSAWTSGVGTDTQYF

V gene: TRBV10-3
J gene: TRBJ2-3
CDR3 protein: CAISETGTDTQYF

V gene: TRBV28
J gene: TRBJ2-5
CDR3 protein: CASNSRGAGGTQYF

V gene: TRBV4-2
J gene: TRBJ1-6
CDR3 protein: CASSPGDKNSPLHF

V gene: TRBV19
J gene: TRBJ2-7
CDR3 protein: CASSIGQGSEQYF

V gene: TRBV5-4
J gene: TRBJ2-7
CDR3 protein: CASSLYAGGRNIYEQYF

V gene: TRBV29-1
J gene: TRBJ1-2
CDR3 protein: CSVEAQGGHYGYTF

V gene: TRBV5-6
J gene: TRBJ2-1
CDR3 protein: CASSSDLAYEQFF

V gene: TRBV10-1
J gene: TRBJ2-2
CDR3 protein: CASSDSPLAGGSGELFF

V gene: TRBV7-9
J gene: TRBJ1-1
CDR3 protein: CSSSIRGSRITEAFF

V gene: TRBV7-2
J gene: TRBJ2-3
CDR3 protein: CASSLAGLADTQYF

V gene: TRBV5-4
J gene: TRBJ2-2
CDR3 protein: CASRRQGTGELFF

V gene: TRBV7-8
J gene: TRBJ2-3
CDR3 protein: CASSLRRLALGTDTQYF

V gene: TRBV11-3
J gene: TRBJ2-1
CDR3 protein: CASSVSGRGGYNEQFF

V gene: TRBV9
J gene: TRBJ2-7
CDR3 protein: CASSPRAGLSYEQYF

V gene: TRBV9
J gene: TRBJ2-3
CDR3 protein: CASSGEGTSPSTDTQYF

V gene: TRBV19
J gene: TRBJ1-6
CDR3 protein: CASMSGTGGNSPLHF

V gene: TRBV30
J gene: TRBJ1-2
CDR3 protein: CAWQSRANYGYTF

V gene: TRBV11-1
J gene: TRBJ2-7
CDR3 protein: CASSPEPGQGAPYEQYF

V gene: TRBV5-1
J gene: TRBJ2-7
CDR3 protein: CASSSDRVGYEQYF

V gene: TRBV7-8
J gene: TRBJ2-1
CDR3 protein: CASSIPGLSYNEQFF

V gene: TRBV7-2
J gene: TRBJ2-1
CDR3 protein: CASSAHYRQYNEQFF

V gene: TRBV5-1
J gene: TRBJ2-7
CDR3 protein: CASGPGVVGYEQYF

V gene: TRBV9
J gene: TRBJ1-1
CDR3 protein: CASSVEVGRTTEAFF

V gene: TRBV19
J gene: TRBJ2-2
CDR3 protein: CASSGYRGSGELFF

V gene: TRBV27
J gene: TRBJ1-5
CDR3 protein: CASSLWQGNQPQHF

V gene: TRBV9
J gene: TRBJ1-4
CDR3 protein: CASSVGRARTHRNEKLFF

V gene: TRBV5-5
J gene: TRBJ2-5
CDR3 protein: CASSFRTGEETQYF

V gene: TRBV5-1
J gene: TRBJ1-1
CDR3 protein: CASSLAAGEHTEAFF

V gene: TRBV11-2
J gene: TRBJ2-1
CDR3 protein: CASSLGGGNDEQFF

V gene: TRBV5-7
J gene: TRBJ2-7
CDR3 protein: CASSLGVSKLSSYEQYF

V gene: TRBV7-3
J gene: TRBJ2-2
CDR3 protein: CASSLGGGDGELFF

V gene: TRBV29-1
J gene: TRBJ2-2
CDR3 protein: CSVGRTRTGGTGELFF

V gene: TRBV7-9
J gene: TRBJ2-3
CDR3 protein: CASRFIGSTDTQYF

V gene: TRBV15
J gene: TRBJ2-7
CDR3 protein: CATSLTGDGYEQYF

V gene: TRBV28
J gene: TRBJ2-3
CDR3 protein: CASSLAGYTDTQYF

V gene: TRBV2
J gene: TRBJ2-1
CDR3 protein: CASSRLAGFNEQFF

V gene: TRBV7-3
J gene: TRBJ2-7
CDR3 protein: CASSLTGLAGTEQYF

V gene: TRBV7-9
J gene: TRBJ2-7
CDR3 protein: CSSSLVGDRGLNEQYF

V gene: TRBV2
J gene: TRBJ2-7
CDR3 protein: CASSLGQGLDEQYF

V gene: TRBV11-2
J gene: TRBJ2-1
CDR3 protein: CASSMRDRVFNEQFF

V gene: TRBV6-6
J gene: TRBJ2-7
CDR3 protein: CASSYGQNSYEQYF

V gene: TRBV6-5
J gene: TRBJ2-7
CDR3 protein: CASSGLAGVSEQYF

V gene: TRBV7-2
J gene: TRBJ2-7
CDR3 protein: CASSLAGQRIISYEQYF

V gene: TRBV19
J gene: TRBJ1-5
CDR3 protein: CASRSGHKMSNQPQHF

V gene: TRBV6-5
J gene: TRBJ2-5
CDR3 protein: CASSSPGQGRTQYF

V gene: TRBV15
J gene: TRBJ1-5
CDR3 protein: CATSRGPGTYSNQPQHF

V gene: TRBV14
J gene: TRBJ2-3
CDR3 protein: CASSQEGLAGGQADTQYF

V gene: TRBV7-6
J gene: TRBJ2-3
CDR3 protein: CASSSLGGGLGLDTQYF

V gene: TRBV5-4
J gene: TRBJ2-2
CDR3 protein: CASSSRDFPNTGELFF

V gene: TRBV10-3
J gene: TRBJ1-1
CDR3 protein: CAISAGFEAFF

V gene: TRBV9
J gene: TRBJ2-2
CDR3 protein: CASSVGTVSYTGELFF

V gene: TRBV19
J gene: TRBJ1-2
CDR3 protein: CASSIARQGSYGYTF

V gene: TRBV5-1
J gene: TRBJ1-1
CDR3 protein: CASSPRAGSGTEAFF

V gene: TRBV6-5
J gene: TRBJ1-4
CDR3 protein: CAARGGSNEKLFF